Here is one T cell receptor (beta chain) with its context. Its target is not known. This specimen belongs to a study of T cells in localized non-small cell lung cancer. General observations from the study: For the top 100 tumor clones, a median roughly 53 also appeared in adjacent lung.

Sequencing was performed with immunoSEQ multiplex PCR; in TCRdb, only in-frame clones are kept and a portion is missing. The sample includes tens of thousands of clones, roughly 90% of them seen just once. Germline V gene lookup returns CDR1 KGHSH and CDR2 LQKENI. The CDR3 consists of 14 residues. The germline V and J ends were trimmed by 10 bases and 2 bases, with 14 bases remaining between them. The origin of this receptor is a female donor over 55 with stage II squamous cell lung carcinoma. This rearrangement joins TRBV18 to TRBJ1-4; a weak D match, TRBD1 (5 bases). Material: peripheral blood, obtained before any cancer treatment. CDR3 coding DNA: TGTGCCACCACAAAGGAGGGGACTAATGAAAAACTGTTTTTT. This sequence encodes CATTKEGTNEKLFF. Filled out from reference TRBV18 and TRBJ1-4, the complete variable domain reads NAGVMQNPRHLVRRRGQEARLRCSPMKGHSHVYWYRQLPEEGLKFMVYLQKENIIDESGMPKERFSAEFPKEGPSILRIQQVVRGDSAAYFCATTKEGTNEKLFFGSGTQLSVL.